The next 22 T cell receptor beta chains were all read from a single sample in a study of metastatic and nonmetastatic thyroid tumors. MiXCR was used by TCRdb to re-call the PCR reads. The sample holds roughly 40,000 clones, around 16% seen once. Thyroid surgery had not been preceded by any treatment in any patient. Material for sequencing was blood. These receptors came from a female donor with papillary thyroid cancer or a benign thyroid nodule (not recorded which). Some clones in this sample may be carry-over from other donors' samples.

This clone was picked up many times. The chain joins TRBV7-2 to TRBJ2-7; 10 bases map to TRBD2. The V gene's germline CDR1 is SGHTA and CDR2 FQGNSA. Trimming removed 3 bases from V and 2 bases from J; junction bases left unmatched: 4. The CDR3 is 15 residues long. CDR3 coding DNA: TGTGCCAGCAGCTTTAGAGCGGGAGGGCCCTACGAGCAGTACTTC. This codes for CASSFRAGGPYEQYF.

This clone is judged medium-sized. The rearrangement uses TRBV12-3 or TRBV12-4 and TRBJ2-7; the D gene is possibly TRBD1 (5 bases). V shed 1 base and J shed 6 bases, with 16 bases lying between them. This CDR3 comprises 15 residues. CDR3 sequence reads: CASSLVTQGRAEQYF. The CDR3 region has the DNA TGTGCCAGCAGTTTAGTAACGCAGGGAAGGGCCGAGCAGTACTTC.

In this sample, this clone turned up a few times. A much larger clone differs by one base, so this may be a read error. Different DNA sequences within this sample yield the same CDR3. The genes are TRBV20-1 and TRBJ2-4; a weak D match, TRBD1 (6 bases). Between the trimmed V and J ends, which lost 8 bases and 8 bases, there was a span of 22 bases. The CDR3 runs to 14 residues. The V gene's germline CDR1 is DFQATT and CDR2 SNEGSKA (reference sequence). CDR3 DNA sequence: TGCAGTCAACAGGGAGTATTGCCTCGGGACATTCAGTACTTC. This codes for CSQQGVLPRDIQYF.

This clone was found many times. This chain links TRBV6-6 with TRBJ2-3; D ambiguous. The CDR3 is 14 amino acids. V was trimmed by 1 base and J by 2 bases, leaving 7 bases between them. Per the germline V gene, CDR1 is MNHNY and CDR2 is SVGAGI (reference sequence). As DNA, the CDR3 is TGTGCCAGCAGTTACTGGTCGTCCACAGATACGCAGTATTTT. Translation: CASSYWSSTDTQYF.

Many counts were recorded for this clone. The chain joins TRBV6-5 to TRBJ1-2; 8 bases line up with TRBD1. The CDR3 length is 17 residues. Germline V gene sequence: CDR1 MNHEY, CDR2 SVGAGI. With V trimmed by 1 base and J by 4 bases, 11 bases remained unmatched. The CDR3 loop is CASSYWAGGQLAYGYTF. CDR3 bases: TGTGCCAGCAGTTACTGGGCAGGGGGCCAATTGGCCTATGGCTACACCTTC.

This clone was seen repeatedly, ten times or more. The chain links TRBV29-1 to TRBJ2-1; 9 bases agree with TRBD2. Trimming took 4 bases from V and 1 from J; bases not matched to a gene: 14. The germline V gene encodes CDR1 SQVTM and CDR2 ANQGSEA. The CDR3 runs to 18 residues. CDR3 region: CSVGASGKPAPSYNEQFF. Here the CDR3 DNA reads TGCAGCGTTGGGGCTAGCGGGAAGCCGGCCCCTTCCTACAATGAGCAGTTCTTC.

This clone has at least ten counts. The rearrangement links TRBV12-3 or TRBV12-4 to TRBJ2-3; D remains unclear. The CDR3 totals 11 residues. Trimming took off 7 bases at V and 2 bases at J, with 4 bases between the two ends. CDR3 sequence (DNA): TGTGCCAGCAAAATCACAGATACGCAGTATTTT. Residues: CASKITDTQYF.

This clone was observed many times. This CDR3 is CASTVPKGLTGELFF. The CDR3 DNA follows: TGTGCCAGCACGGTCCCGAAGGGGCTGACCGGGGAGCTGTTTTTT. This chain joins TRBV28 and TRBJ2-2, with a weak D call TRBD1 (5 bases). Trimming cost V 7 bases and J 5 bases, with 17 bases left between them. The CDR3 runs 15 residues. Germline-derived CDR1 and CDR2 are MDHEN and SYDVKM.

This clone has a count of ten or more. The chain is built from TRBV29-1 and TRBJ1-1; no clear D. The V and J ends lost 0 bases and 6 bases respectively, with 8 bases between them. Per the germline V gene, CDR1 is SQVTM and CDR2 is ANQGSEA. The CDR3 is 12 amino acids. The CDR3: CSVEDGGPEAFF. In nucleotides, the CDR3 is TGCAGCGTTGAAGATGGTGGGCCTGAAGCTTTCTTT.

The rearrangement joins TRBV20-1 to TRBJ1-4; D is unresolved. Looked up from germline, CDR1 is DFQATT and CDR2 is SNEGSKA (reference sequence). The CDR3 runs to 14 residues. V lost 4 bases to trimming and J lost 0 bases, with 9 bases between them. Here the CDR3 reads CSAINRATNEKLFF. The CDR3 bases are TGCAGTGCTATAAACAGAGCAACTAATGAAAAACTGTTTTTT.

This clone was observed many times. The CDR3 is CSAREGGGRYEQYF. CDR3 nucleotide sequence: TGCAGTGCTAGAGAAGGCGGGGGGAGGTACGAGCAGTACTTC. The chain has TRBV20-1 and TRBJ2-7; 8 bases align to TRBD2. The CDR3 consists of 14 residues. Trimming took 0 bases from V and 4 from J; bases not matched to a gene: 5. Germline-derived CDR1 and CDR2 are DFQATT and SNEGSKA (reference sequence).

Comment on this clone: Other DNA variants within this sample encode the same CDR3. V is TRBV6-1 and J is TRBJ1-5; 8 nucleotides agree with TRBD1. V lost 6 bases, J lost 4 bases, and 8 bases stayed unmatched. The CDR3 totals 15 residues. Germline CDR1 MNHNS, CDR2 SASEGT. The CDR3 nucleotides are TGTGCCAGCAGGGGGACAGGTAGGGGGAATCAGCCCCAGCATTTT. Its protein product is CASRGTGRGNQPQHF.

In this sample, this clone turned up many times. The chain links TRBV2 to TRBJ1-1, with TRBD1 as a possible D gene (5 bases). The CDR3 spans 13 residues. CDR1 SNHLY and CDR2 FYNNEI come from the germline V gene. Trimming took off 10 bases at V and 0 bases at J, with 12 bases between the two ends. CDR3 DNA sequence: TGTGCCATCCAACAGGAGATGAACACTGAAGCTTTCTTT. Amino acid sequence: CAIQQEMNTEAFF.

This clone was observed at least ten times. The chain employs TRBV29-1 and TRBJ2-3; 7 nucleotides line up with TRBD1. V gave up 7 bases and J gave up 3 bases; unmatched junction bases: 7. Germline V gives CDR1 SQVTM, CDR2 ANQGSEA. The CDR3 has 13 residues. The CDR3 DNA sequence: TGCAGCGCTGACAGGGTCCGTACAGATACGCAGTATTTT. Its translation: CSADRVRTDTQYF.

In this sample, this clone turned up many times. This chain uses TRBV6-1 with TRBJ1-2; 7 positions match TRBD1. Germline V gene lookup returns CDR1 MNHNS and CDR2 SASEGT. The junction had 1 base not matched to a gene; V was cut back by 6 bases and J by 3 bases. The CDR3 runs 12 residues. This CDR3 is CASSQGDYGYTF. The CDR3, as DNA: TGTGCCAGCAGCCAGGGGGACTATGGCTACACCTTC.

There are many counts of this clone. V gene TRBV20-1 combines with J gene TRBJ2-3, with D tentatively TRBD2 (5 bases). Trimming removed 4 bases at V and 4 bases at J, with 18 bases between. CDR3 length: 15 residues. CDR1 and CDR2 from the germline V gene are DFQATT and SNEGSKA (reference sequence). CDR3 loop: CSATTWGRRADTQYF. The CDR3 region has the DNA TGCAGTGCTACAACCTGGGGAAGGCGGGCAGATACGCAGTATTTT.

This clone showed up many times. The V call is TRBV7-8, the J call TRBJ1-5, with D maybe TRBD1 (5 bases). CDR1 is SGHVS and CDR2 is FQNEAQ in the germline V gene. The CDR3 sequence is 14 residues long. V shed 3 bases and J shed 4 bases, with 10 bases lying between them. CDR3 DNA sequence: TGTGCCAGCAGCTTGGACAAACCAAATCAGCCCCAGCATTTT. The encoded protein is CASSLDKPNQPQHF. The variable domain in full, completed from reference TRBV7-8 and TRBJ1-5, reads GAGVSQSPRYKVAKRGQDVALRCDPISGHVSLFWYQQALGQGPEFLTYFQNEAQLDKSGLPSDRFFAERPEGSVSTLKIQRTQQEDSAVYLCASSLDKPNQPQHFGDGTRLSIL.

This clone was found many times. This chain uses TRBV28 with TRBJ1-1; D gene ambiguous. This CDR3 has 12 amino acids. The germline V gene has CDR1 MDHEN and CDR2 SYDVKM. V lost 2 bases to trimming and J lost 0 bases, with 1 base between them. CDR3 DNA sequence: TGTGCCAGCAGTTTAGTGAACACTGAAGCTTTCTTT. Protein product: CASSLVNTEAFF.

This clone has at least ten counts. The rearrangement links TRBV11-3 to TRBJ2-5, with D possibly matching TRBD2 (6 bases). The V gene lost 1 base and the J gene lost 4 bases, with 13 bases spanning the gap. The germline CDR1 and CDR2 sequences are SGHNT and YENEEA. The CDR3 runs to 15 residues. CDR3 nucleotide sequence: TGTGCCAGCAGCTTAGGTGGAAATAGCGGAGAGACCCAGTACTTC. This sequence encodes CASSLGGNSGETQYF.

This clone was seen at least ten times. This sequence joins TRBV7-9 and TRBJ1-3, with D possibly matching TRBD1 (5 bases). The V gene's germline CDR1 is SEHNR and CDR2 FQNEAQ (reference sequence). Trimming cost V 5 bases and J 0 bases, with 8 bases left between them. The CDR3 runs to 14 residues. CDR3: CASSRDLSGNTIYF. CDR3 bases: TGTGCCAGCAGCCGGGACCTCTCTGGAAACACCATATATTTT. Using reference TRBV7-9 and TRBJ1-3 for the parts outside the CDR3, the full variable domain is DTGVSQNPRHKITKRGQNVTFRCDPISEHNRLYWYRQTLGQGPEFLTYFQNEAQLEKSRLLSDRFSAERPKGSFSTLEIQRTEQGDSAMYLCASSRDLSGNTIYFGEGSWLTVV.

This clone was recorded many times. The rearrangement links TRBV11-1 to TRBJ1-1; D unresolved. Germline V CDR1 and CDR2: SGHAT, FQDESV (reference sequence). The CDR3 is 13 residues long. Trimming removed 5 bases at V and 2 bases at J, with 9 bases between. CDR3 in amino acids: CASSRRVNTEAFF. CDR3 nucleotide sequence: TGTGCCAGCAGCCGCAGAGTAAACACTGAAGCTTTCTTT.

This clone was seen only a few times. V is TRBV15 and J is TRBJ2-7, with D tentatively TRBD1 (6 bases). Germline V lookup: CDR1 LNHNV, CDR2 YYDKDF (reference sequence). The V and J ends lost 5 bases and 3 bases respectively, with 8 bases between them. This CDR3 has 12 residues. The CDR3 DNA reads TGTGCCACCAGCCAGGACAGCTACGAGCAGTACTTC. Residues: CATSQDSYEQYF.